The rows below give T cell receptor beta chains drawn from one sample of a study of CD8+ T cells in alopecia areata. Profiled with immunoSEQ multiplex PCR; TCRdb holds only in-frame clones, not every one. The sample carries 110,000 to 150,000 clones, 51% recorded once. Sample: CD4+ T cells sorted from blood, taken at week 0. Receptors originate from a human donor with alopecia areata. CDR3s include the opening cysteine and the closing phenylalanine or tryptophan. A D gene is named only where the DNA matches it firmly. Only some rows state a clone size, as once, few, many or a class for expanded clones.

>TRBJ2-6|-|-|TRBV27
CASSSGGSGANVLTF
TGTGCCAGCTCCTCAGGAGGGTCGGGGGCCAACGTCCTGACTTTC
>TRBJ1-2|-|TRBD1|TRBV5-4
CASSLPGQGARGYTF
TGTGCCAGCAGCTTACCGGGACAGGGGGCTCGTGGCTACACCTTC
>TRBJ1-5|-|-|TRBV6-1
CASTRDTNQPQHF
TGTGCCAGCACCCGGGACACCAATCAGCCCCAGCATTTT
>TRBJ2-6|few|-|TRBV6-6
CASVGQGANVLTF
TGTGCCAGCGTAGGACAGGGGGCCAACGTCCTGACTTTC
>TRBJ1-1|-|TRBD1|TRBV6-5
CASSHSTGVAEAFF
TGTGCCAGCAGCCACTCTACAGGGGTCGCTGAAGCTTTCTTT
>TRBJ1-2|-|-|TRBV28
CASSRNSYGYTF
TGTGCCAGCAGTCGAAACAGCTATGGCTACACCTTC
>TRBJ1-2|-|-|TRBV13
CASSSEGLWGYTF
TGTGCCAGCAGCTCAGAGGGACTTTGGGGCTACACCTTC
>TRBJ1-2|-|TRBD1|TRBV13
CASSLASTGSGYTF
TGTGCCAGCAGCTTAGCCTCGACAGGGTCCGGCTACACCTTC
>TRBJ2-2|-|-|TRBV5-1
CASSLVARQGGELFF
TGCGCCAGCAGCTTGGTAGCCCGCCAGGGCGGGGAGCTGTTTTTT
>TRBJ1-4|few|TRBD1|TRBV30
CAWSAGGTNEKLFF
TGTGCCTGGAGCGCAGGGGGCACTAATGAAAAACTGTTTTTT
>TRBJ1-1|-|-|TRBV29-1
CSAILRQLTNTEAFF
TGCAGCGCGATTCTACGACAGTTAACCAACACTGAAGCTTTCTTT
>TRBJ2-7|-|TRBD1|TRBV5-1
CASSLRQGEGEQYF
TGCGCCAGCAGCCTTCGACAGGGTGAGGGCGAGCAGTACTTC
>TRBJ1-1|few|-|TRBV29-1
CSVDTANTEAFF
TGCAGCGTTGACACTGCGAACACTGAAGCTTTCTTT
>TRBJ2-3|-|TRBD2|TRBV29-1
CSVVLAGGATDTQYF
TGCAGCGTCGTACTAGCGGGAGGAGCCACAGATACGCAGTATTTT
>TRBJ2-1|-|TRBD1|TRBV30
CAWSSGQLTYNEQFF
TGTGCCTGGTCCTCGGGACAGCTTACATACAATGAGCAGTTCTTC
>TRBJ2-5|once|TRBD2|TRBV5-1
CASSSGSAMETQYF
TGCGCCAGCAGCAGCGGGAGCGCCATGGAGACCCAGTACTTC
>TRBJ2-7|-|-|TRBV2
CASRQGTHEQYF
TGTGCCAGCAGGCAGGGGACCCACGAGCAGTACTTC
>TRBJ2-5|few|-|TRBV7-2
CASSLNSRRQETQYF
TGTGCCAGCAGCTTAAATAGTAGGAGACAAGAGACCCAGTACTTC
>TRBJ2-1|-|-|TRBV27
CASSLSIRQSNEQFF
TGTGCCAGCAGTTTATCAATCCGACAGTCCAATGAGCAGTTCTTC
>TRBJ2-1|-|-|TRBV30
CACNRDSWGAEQFF
TGTGCCTGCAACCGGGACTCCTGGGGGGCGGAGCAGTTCTTC
>TRBJ1-2|few|-|TRBV9
CASSGPGPIAGYTF
TGTGCCAGCAGTGGACCGGGTCCCATTGCTGGCTACACCTTC
>TRBJ1-2|-|TRBD1|TRBV29-1
CSVARDRGDYGYTF
TGCAGCGTTGCCCGGGACAGGGGGGACTATGGCTACACCTTC
>TRBJ2-5|-|-|TRBV9
CASSVAGAIRETQYF
TGTGCCAGCAGCGTAGCAGGGGCTATTCGGGAGACCCAGTACTTC
>TRBJ1-1|-|TRBD1|TRBV5-1
CASSSGQGWTEAFF
TGCGCCAGCAGCTCTGGACAGGGGTGGACTGAAGCTTTCTTT
>TRBJ2-7|few|-|TRBV7-9
CASSPDPLGYEQYF
TGTGCCAGCAGCCCGGACCCTCTGGGCTACGAGCAGTACTTC
>TRBJ2-5|-|TRBD2|TRBV5-6
CASSLTGGEETQYF
TGTGCCAGCAGCCTCACGGGAGGGGAAGAGACCCAGTACTTC
>TRBJ2-7|few|TRBD2|TRBV4-1
CASSQVDLAGPQEQYF
TGCGCCAGCAGCCAAGTAGATCTAGCGGGCCCCCAGGAGCAGTACTTC
>TRBJ2-7|-|-|TRBV6-1
CASSDKDVRGTYEQYF
TGTGCCAGCAGTGATAAGGATGTGCGGGGAACCTACGAGCAGTACTTC
>TRBJ1-2|many|-|TRBV5-1
CASRPRGDPRHGYTF
TGCGCCAGCAGGCCGAGGGGGGATCCTCGACATGGCTACACCTTC
>TRBJ2-7|few|TRBD1|TRBV9
CASSIRTGSSYEQYF
TGTGCCAGCAGCATACGGACAGGGAGCTCCTACGAGCAGTACTTC
>TRBJ2-3|-|-|TRBV2
CASSAREGDTQYF
TGTGCCAGCAGTGCCAGAGAAGGGGATACGCAGTATTTT
>TRBJ2-5|-|-|TRBV19
CASSSKLGETQYF
TGTGCCAGTAGCAGCAAACTCGGAGAGACCCAGTACTTC
>TRBJ1-2|-|-|TRBV4-2
CASSPGPDTYGYTF
TGTGCCAGCAGCCCCGGACCCGACACTTATGGCTACACCTTC
>TRBJ2-6|few|TRBD1|TRBV9
CASSVGQGLSSGANVLTF
TGTGCCAGCAGCGTTGGACAGGGGTTAAGCTCTGGGGCCAACGTCCTGACTTTC
>TRBJ2-3|-|TRBD2|TRBV29-1
CSGGLAGGGSTDTQYF
TGCAGCGGTGGACTAGCGGGAGGGGGCTCCACAGATACGCAGTATTTT
>TRBJ2-2|few|TRBD1|TRBV29-1
CSVRQGANTGELFF
TGCAGCGTCAGACAGGGTGCCAACACCGGGGAGCTGTTTTTT
>TRBJ1-5|once|-|TRBV19
CASSSQSNQPQHF
TGTGCCAGTAGTTCCCAGAGCAATCAGCCCCAGCATTTT
>TRBJ2-2|-|TRBD1|TRBV29-1
CSVLKDRGGLGELFF
TGCAGCGTACTCAAGGACAGGGGAGGTCTCGGGGAGCTGTTTTTT
>TRBJ2-1|few|-|TRBV18
CASSRLASYNEQFF
TGTGCCAGCTCACGCCTAGCCTCCTACAATGAGCAGTTCTTC
>TRBJ2-7|few|-|TRBV29-1
CSGGETLGYEQYF
TGCTCAGGAGGGGAGACCCTGGGCTACGAGCAGTACTTC
>TRBJ2-7|-|-|TRBV7-8
CASSLPPPGSYEQYF
TGTGCCAGCAGCTTACCCCCTCCTGGGTCCTACGAGCAGTACTTC
>TRBJ2-5|-|TRBD2|TRBV9
CASSVRERRETQYF
TGTGCCAGCAGCGTGCGGGAGAGACGGGAGACCCAGTACTTC
>TRBJ2-5|-|TRBD2|TRBV29-1
CSAGPPATSGKETQYF
TGCAGCGCCGGCCCCCCCGCGACTAGCGGTAAAGAGACCCAGTACTTC
>TRBJ2-5|-|-|TRBV28
CASSLGLWRETQYF
TGTGCCAGCAGTTTGGGGCTTTGGCGGGAGACCCAGTACTTC
>TRBJ2-2|-|-|TRBV7-2
CASSLTSLITGELFF
TGTGCCAGCAGTCTTACTAGCCTTATAACCGGGGAGCTGTTTTTT
>TRBJ2-7|once|-|TRBV2
CASSEKSAWEQYF
TGTGCCAGCAGTGAGAAGTCGGCCTGGGAGCAGTACTTC
>TRBJ2-1|-|-|TRBV29-1
CSGKALLQPGNEQFF
TGCAGCGGTAAGGCCTTGTTGCAGCCGGGGAATGAGCAGTTCTTC
>TRBJ2-1|-|-|TRBV29-1
CSVEVGGHGNEQFF
TGCAGCGTTGAGGTCGGGGGGCACGGGAATGAGCAGTTCTTC
>TRBJ2-7|-|TRBD1|TRBV6-5
CARGQGDLRGQYF
TGTGCCAGAGGACAGGGTGATCTAAGGGGGCAGTACTTC
>TRBJ1-1|few|TRBD1|TRBV29-1
CSVQGVANTEAFF
TGCAGCGTACAGGGGGTGGCGAACACTGAAGCTTTCTTT
>TRBJ2-2|-|-|TRBV2
CASSAARSTGELFF
TGTGCCAGCAGTGCAGCGAGGAGCACCGGGGAGCTGTTTTTT
>TRBJ2-5|-|TRBD2|TRBV28
CASSKLAGEETQYF
TGTGCCAGCAGCAAACTAGCGGGGGAAGAGACCCAGTACTTC
>TRBJ1-5|-|-|TRBV10-3
CAISESGGNQPQHF
TGTGCCATCAGTGAGTCGGGTGGCAATCAGCCCCAGCATTTT